The 22 T cell receptor beta chains given below trace back to one sample, sequenced in a study of response to subunit inactivated influenza vaccine. TCRdb independently ran MiXCR on the RT-PCR reads; one entry per CDR3 protein. This table has more than 150,000 distinct CDR3 sequences, approximately 12% appearing once. The material was CD8+ T cells sorted from PBMCs, obtained less than 30 months after vaccination. Receptors were obtained from a man between 50 and 75 years old who received an inactivated influenza vaccine.

CDR3 region: CSARDMTGALYEQYF. Here the CDR3 DNA reads TGCAGTGCTAGAGATATGACAGGAGCCCTCTACGAGCAGTACTTC. The chain carries TRBV20-1 and TRBJ2-7; TRBD1 might be the D (6 bases). The length of the CDR3 is 15 residues. V was trimmed by 0 bases and J by 3 bases, leaving 15 bases between them. In germline, CDR1 is DFQATT, CDR2 SNEGSKA (reference sequence).

The J gene is TRBJ2-2, the V gene TRBV2; a weak D match, TRBD2 (6 bases). The CDR3 runs to 14 residues. Germline V CDR1 and CDR2: SNHLY, FYNNEI. V was clipped by 4 bases and J by 8 bases, with 14 bases between them. The CDR3 reads CASSVLGSEGELFF. In DNA form, the CDR3 reads TGTGCCAGCAGTGTTCTCGGGAGCGAAGGGGAGCTGTTTTTT.

This chain links TRBV20-1 with TRBJ2-3; TRBD2 matches at 8 bases. CDR1 DFQATT and CDR2 SNEGSKA come from the germline V gene (reference sequence). V dropped 2 bases and J dropped 2; count of bases not matched to a gene: 9. The CDR3 covers 16 residues. In DNA, the CDR3 is TGCAGTGCTAGAAGCGGGGGCGGTGGGGACACAGATACGCAGTATTTT. Its translation is CSARSGGGGDTDTQYF.

This clonotype was found many times. The chain recombines TRBV7-9 with TRBJ1-4; D is unclear. The ends were cut back, 5 bases at V and 0 bases at J, with 7 bases in the middle. The CDR3 covers 14 residues. The V gene's germline CDR1 is SEHNR and CDR2 FQNEAQ (reference sequence). The CDR3 DNA reads as TGTGCCAGCAGCCCAACAGCAACTAATGAAAAACTGTTTTTT. Residues: CASSPTATNEKLFF.

There are a few counts of this clonotype. The rearrangement links TRBV6-2 or TRBV6-3 to TRBJ2-2; 7 nucleotides line up with TRBD2. With 2 bases clipped from V and 5 bases from J, the junction kept 5 bases outside the gene matches. CDR3 length: 15 amino acids. Germline V gene data show CDR1 as MNHEY and CDR2 as SVGEGT. The CDR3 loop is CASSYRGSRTGELFF. CDR3 coding DNA: TGTGCCAGCAGTTACCGCGGGAGCAGGACCGGGGAGCTGTTTTTT.

The table lists this clonotype with a few counts. V is TRBV28 and J is TRBJ1-1, with no clear D. CDR1 is MDHEN, CDR2 SYDVKM, per germline. Between the trimmed V and J ends, which lost 5 bases and 4 bases, there was a span of 11 bases. This CDR3 contains 13 residues. CDR3 protein: CASSLTRATEAFF. CDR3 bases: TGTGCCAGCAGTCTCACTAGGGCCACTGAAGCTTTCTTT.

This clonotype was recorded at least ten times. V gene TRBV7-6 combines with J gene TRBJ2-3; 8 nucleotides match TRBD2. The junction had 1 base not matched to a gene; V was cut back by 2 bases and J by 0 bases. CDR3 length equals 15 residues. Looked up from germline, CDR1 is SGHVS and CDR2 is FNYEAQ. The CDR3 is CASSLSGGSTDTQYF. CDR3 nucleotides: TGTGCCAGCAGCTTAAGCGGGGGAAGCACAGATACGCAGTATTTT.

Ten or more counts support this clonotype. The chain employs TRBV12-3 or TRBV12-4 and TRBJ2-1, with TRBD2 identical over 10 bases. The CDR3 extends over 16 amino acids. V lost 1 base and J lost 9; bases outside the gene matches: 9. CDR3 bases: TGTGCCAGCAGTTTAGGTGGGCTAGCGGGAGCCGGTGAGCAGTTCTTC. Translated: CASSLGGLAGAGEQFF.

The V call is TRBV4-3, the J call TRBJ2-1; TRBD2 matches at 7 bases. CDR1 and CDR2 from the germline V gene are LGHNA and YSLEER. V dropped 0 bases and J dropped 0; count of bases not matched to a gene: 5. The CDR3 runs to 17 residues. The CDR3 DNA follows: TGCGCCAGCAGCCAAGATTGGGGGGGGGGCTCCTACAATGAGCAGTTCTTC. Encoded protein: CASSQDWGGGSYNEQFF.

In this sample, this clonotype turned up a few times. The chain links TRBV3-1 to TRBJ1-2, with D perhaps TRBD1 (6 bases). CDR1 is LGHDT and CDR2 is YNNKEL in the germline V gene (reference sequence). V was clipped by 4 bases and J by 4 bases, with 13 bases between them. The CDR3 loop spans 14 amino acids. CDR3 bases: TGTGCCAGCAGCCCCGGAGGGGGAACCTATGGCTACACCTTC. Amino acids: CASSPGGGTYGYTF.

This clonotype was found many times. The gene calls are TRBV10-3 and TRBJ1-3; D remains ambiguous. This CDR3 contains 15 residues. The germline gives CDR1 ENHRY, CDR2 SYGVKD. Trimming stripped 3 bases from V and 3 bases from J, with 12 bases between. The CDR3: CAISDPAGGGNTIYF. In nucleotides, the CDR3 is TGTGCCATCAGTGATCCGGCCGGAGGTGGAAACACCATATATTTT.

This sequence joins TRBV11-2 and TRBJ2-7; a possible D gene is TRBD1 (5 bases). Germline V lookup: CDR1 SGHAT, CDR2 FQNNGV. V lost 3 bases and J 2 bases, leaving 14 bases between the germline ends. This CDR3 is built from 15 residues. For the CDR3, the DNA is TGTGCCAGCAGCTTTGTCAGGGTGGACCCCTACGAGCAGTACTTC. As protein: CASSFVRVDPYEQYF.

This clonotype was counted many times. The V call is TRBV20-1, the J call TRBJ2-1; tentative D call: TRBD2 (6 bases). Per the germline V gene, CDR1 is DFQATT and CDR2 is SNEGSKA (reference sequence). V was clipped by 0 bases and J by 0 bases, with 15 bases between them. CDR3 size: 17 residues. CDR3 sequence (DNA): TGCAGTGCTAGAGACCCGGCCGGGGGAAGCTCCTACAATGAGCAGTTCTTC. It codes for CSARDPAGGSSYNEQFF.

The chain has TRBV9 and TRBJ2-3; D remains ambiguous. Germline assignment: CDR1 SGDLS and CDR2 YYNGEE. The CDR3 is 16 residues long. V was clipped by 1 base and J by 6 bases, with 18 bases between them. For the CDR3, the DNA is TGTGCCAGCAGCGTAACGTTCGTTAGGGCCCTTGATACGCAGTATTTT. It is translated as CASSVTFVRALDTQYF.

This clonotype was seen a single time. The V call is TRBV18, the J call TRBJ2-1, with unresolved D. Looked up from germline, CDR1 is KGHSH and CDR2 is LQKENI. This CDR3 is 14 amino acids long. Trimming removed 4 bases at V and 3 bases at J, with 10 bases between. In DNA form, the CDR3 reads TGTGCCAGCTCACTTAGTCCTATCTACAATGAGCAGTTCTTC. Protein product: CASSLSPIYNEQFF.

V is TRBV2 and J is TRBJ2-7, with a weak D call TRBD2 (6 bases). Trimming pared 5 bases from V and 7 bases from J, leaving 24 bases between. Germline lookup yields CDR1 SNHLY and CDR2 FYNNEI. This CDR3 region has 16 residues. The CDR3 here is CASSSPSGEGFGEQYF. The CDR3 DNA follows: TGTGCCAGCAGTTCCCCCTCGGGAGAGGGGTTCGGGGAGCAGTACTTC. Filled out from reference TRBV2 and TRBJ2-7, the complete variable domain reads EPEVTQTPSHQVTQMGQEVILRCVPISNHLYFYWYRQILGQKVEFLVSFYNNEISEKSEIFDDQFSVERPDGSNFTLKIRSTKLEDSAMYFCASSSPSGEGFGEQYFGPGTRLTVT.

Remarks on this clonotype: An end of the junction differs from the germline gene, which may be a read error. V usage is TRBV4-1 and J usage is TRBJ1-4, with unresolved D. The CDR3 is 16 amino acids. The germline V gene encodes CDR1 MGHRA and CDR2 YSYEKL. CDR3 sequence (DNA): TGCGCTAGCAGCCAAGGTACTGGACCGTGGGAAGAAAAACTGTTTTTT. Its translation is CASSQGTGPWEEKLFF.

The sample holds many counts of this clonotype. The chain combines TRBV6-1 with TRBJ1-1; no clear D gene. Trimming shortened V by 6 bases and J by 1 base, and 9 bases separated the two germline ends. This CDR3 contains 13 residues. Germline CDR1 is MNHNS and CDR2 is SASEGT. The DNA for the CDR3 is TGTGCCAGCAGGAGCTCCGGGAACACTGAAGCTTTCTTT. It specifies CASRSSGNTEAFF.

This clonotype was counted between two and nine times. The J gene is TRBJ2-1, the V gene TRBV5-1; the match to TRBD2 covers 12 bases. The CDR3 contains 17 residues. The germline CDR1 and CDR2 sequences are SGHRS and YFSETQ. V trimming: 0 bases; J trimming: 8 bases; junction bases outside the gene matches: 9. The CDR3 sequence: CASSLAASGGAGDEQFF. DNA for the CDR3: TGCGCCAGCAGCTTGGCTGCTAGCGGGGGGGCCGGGGATGAGCAGTTCTTC.

The J gene is TRBJ2-2, the V gene TRBV5-1; 7 bases are a match to TRBD1. The CDR3 runs 16 residues. V shed 1 base and J 3 bases; nucleotides not matched to a gene: 6. Germline loops: CDR1 SGHRS, CDR2 YFSETQ. The CDR3 is CASSLSRDSYTGELFF. CDR3 sequence (DNA): TGCGCCAGCAGCTTGTCCCGGGACAGCTACACCGGGGAGCTGTTTTTT.

This clonotype was found a few times. This chain's CDR3 is CASGEDSTDTQYF. The CDR3 coding sequence is TGTGCCAGCGGGGAGGACAGCACAGATACGCAGTATTTT. This chain joins TRBV28 and TRBJ2-3; a possible D gene is TRBD2 (6 bases). The V end lost 8 bases, the J end lost 0 bases, and 9 bases lay between the germline ends. CDR3 size: 13 residues. Germline V lookup: CDR1 MDHEN, CDR2 SYDVKM.

This clonotype was observed many times. Here the CDR3 reads CASSPLAGVSYNEQFF. CDR3 bases: TGTGCCAGCAGCCCTTTAGCGGGAGTGTCCTACAATGAGCAGTTCTTC. The chain uses TRBV7-9 and TRBJ2-1; 9 nucleotides match TRBD2. Germline CDR1 SEHNR, CDR2 FQNEAQ (reference sequence). The length of the CDR3 is 16 residues. V lost 5 bases to trimming and J lost 1 base; unmatched junction nucleotides: 6.